This T cell receptor beta chain was sequenced for a study of T cells in Graves' hyperthyroidism and ophthalmopathy. Study at large: Peripheral blood was taken when the disease was first diagnosed, before any treatment began.

The ends were cut back, 3 bases at V and 0 bases at J, with 15 bases in the middle. The CDR3 is 17 residues long. The germline gives CDR1 MGHDK, CDR2 SYGVNS. Comments on this clonotype: Antigen specificity is unknown.

TCR beta CDR3 sequences were amplified from RNA transcripts. Researchers ran a first-round RT-PCR on the TCR CDR3 using the HTBI primer set. Using its own MiXCR run on the multiplex PCR reads, TCRdb lists one record per CDR3 protein. The data show about 640,000 distinct CDR3 sequences, about 20% seen once. Study-level results: Expanded thyroid clonotypes (above 0.001) were mostly also found in blood. Ophthalmopathy was told apart from stable hyperthyroidism by a 13 V-J model.

It was uncontrolled infection, other autoimmune disease, pregnancy or lactation that excluded patients. This clonotype was sampled from a man aged 25-45 years with Graves' ophthalmopathy. Sequencing was done on a sample of blood. The chain is built from TRBV25-1 and TRBJ2-1; possible D gene TRBD2, 6 bases. DNA for the CDR3: TGTGCCAGCAGTGACGGTGCGGGGACGGGCTCCTACAATGAGCAGTTCTTC. Protein product: CASSDGAGTGSYNEQFF. Full variable domain (missing parts from reference TRBV25-1 and TRBJ2-1): EADIYQTPRYLVIGTGKKITLECSQTMGHDKMYWYQQDPGMELHLIHYSYGVNSTEKGDLSSESTVSRIRTEHFPLTLESARPSHTSQYLCASSDGAGTGSYNEQFFGPGTRLTVL.